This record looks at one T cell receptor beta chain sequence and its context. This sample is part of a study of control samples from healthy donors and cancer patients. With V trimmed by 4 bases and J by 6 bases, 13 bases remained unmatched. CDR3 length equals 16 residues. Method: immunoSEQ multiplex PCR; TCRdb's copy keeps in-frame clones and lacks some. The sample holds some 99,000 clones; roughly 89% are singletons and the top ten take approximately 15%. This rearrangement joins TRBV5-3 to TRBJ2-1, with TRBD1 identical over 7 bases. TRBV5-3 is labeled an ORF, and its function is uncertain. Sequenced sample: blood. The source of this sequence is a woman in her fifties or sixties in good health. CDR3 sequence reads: CARSRTSGGRINEQFF. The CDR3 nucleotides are TGTGCCAGAAGCAGGACCTCAGGGGGACGGATCAATGAGCAGTTCTTC.